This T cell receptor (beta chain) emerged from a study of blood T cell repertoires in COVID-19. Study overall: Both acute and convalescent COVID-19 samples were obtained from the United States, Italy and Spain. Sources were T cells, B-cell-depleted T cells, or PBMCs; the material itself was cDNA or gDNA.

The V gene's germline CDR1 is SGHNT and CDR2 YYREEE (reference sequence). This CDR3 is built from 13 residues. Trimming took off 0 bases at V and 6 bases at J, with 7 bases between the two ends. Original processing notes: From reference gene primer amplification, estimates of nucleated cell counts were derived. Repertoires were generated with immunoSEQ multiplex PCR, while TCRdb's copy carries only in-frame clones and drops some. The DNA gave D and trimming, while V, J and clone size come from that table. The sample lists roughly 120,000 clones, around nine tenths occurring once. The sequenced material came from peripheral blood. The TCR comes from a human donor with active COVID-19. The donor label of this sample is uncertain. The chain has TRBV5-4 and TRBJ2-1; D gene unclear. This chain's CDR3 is CASSLGQSNEQFF. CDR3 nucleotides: TGTGCCAGCAGCTTGGGGCAGTCCAATGAGCAGTTCTTC.